A selection of T cell receptor beta chains follows, all from one sample in a study of vaccination and CD4 T cells after COVID-19. Their recognized antigens are unknown. TCRdb reprocessed the PCR reads with MiXCR, giving one entry per CDR3 protein. Of about 15,000 distinct CDR3 sequences detected, more than 25% appear once; the ten largest clones hold under 30%. Sequenced sample: cultured CD4+ T cells from blood. The receptors here all came from a human donor with COVID-19. The CDR3 runs from the conserved cysteine through the conserved F or W. Clone size, where shown, is once, few, many, or a class for clones that have expanded.

V,J,size,CDR3
TRBV7-6,TRBJ1-6,.,CASSLGSTQAGGPNSPLHF
TRBV5-1,TRBJ2-3,.,CASSLVGGGDTDTQYF
TRBV6-5,TRBJ2-6,few,CASSYYPDSRYSGANVLTF
TRBV6-1,TRBJ2-2,few,CASSKTITNTGELFF
TRBV7-3,TRBJ1-6,.,CASSLETGGNSPLHF
TRBV7-3,TRBJ1-2,.,CASSLTGTGVTF
TRBV5-4,TRBJ1-6,.,CASSFAGDRSNSPLHF
TRBV19,TRBJ2-2,.,CASSSGTSLTGELFF
TRBV5-4,TRBJ2-1,few,CASSQHSGVANEQFF
TRBV11-2,TRBJ2-3,few,CASSLSLQDTQYF
TRBV7-8,TRBJ1-6,.,CASSLARQGSSYNSPLHF
TRBV6-2/TRBV6-3,TRBJ2-3,few,CASSYLGGDEDTQYF
TRBV6-1,TRBJ2-7,few,CASRPSGAVSYEQYF
TRBV7-2,TRBJ2-3,few,CASSLWGTGGADTQYF
TRBV9,TRBJ1-1,.,CASSVEGRETEAFF
TRBV5-1,TRBJ1-1,.,CASSTTSGSTEAFF
TRBV27,TRBJ2-1,few,CASRYRVDLSNEQFF
TRBV6-1,TRBJ1-4,.,CASSQTPTERLFF
TRBV7-9,TRBJ1-3,.,CASSPGISGNTIYF
TRBV6-5,TRBJ2-2,.,CASSYRTGSKAGELFF
TRBV7-8,TRBJ1-1,few,CASSLDRSRAEAFF
TRBV4-1,TRBJ1-6,few,CASSQGPSGRSPLHF
TRBV28,TRBJ2-1,.,CAAGGAGGSDNEQFF
TRBV19,TRBJ1-2,.,CASSREDRIYGYTF
TRBV21-1,TRBJ2-4,few,CASSPKRAPKADIQYF
TRBV5-4,TRBJ2-7,.,CASSLKGGTYEQYF
TRBV7-3,TRBJ2-2,few,CASTSPGGNTGELFF
TRBV19,TRBJ1-2,few,CASSISELALGAAVYGYTF
TRBV6-2/TRBV6-3,TRBJ1-3,.,CASRTASGNTIYF
TRBV6-4,TRBJ2-2,.,CASILLVENTGELFF
TRBV20-1,TRBJ1-4,.,CSAKQSREKLFF
TRBV27,TRBJ1-5,medium-sized,CASSPGQPVQPQHF
TRBV5-5,TRBJ2-5,.,CASSSFTGTGDRETQYF
TRBV19,TRBJ2-7,few,CASSKDSYEQYF
TRBV7-2,TRBJ2-3,.,CASSLGTDTQYF
TRBV20-1,TRBJ2-7,.,CSVLTGGYEQYF